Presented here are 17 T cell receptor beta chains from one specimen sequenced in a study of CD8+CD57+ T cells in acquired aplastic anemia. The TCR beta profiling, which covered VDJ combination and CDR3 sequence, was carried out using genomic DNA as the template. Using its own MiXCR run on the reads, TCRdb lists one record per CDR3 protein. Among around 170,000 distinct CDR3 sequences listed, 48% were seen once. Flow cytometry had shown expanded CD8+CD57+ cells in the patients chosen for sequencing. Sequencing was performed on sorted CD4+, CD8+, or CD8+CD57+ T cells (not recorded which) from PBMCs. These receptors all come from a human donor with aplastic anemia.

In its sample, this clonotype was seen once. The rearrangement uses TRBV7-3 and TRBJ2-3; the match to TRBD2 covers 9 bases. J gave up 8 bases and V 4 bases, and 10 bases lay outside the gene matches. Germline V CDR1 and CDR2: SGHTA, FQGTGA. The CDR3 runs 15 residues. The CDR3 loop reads CASSSASGAGGTQYF. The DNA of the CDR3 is TGTGCCAGCAGCTCAGCTAGCGGGGCGGGGGGTACGCAGTATTTT.

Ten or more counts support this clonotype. Here the CDR3 DNA reads TGTGCCAGCAGCAAAGCGACAGGGGACGAGACCCAGTACTTC. Translated: CASSKATGDETQYF. V gene TRBV7-2 combines with J gene TRBJ2-5; 8 positions agree with TRBD1. Trimming removed 5 bases from V and 5 bases from J; junction bases left unmatched: 7. Germline-derived CDR1 and CDR2 are SGHTA and FQGNSA. The CDR3 runs 14 residues.

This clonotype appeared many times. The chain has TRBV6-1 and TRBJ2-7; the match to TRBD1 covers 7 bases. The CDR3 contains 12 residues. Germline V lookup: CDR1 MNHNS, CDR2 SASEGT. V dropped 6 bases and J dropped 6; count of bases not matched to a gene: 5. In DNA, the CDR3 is TGTGCCAGCAGCAGACAGGGTGGCGAGCAGTACTTC. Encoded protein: CASSRQGGEQYF.

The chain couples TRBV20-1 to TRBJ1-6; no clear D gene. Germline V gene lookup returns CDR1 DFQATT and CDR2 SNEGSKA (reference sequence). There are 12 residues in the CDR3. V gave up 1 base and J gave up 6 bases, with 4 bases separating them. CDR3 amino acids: CSARGINSPLHF. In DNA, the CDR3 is TGCAGTGCTAGAGGCATTAATTCACCCCTCCACTTT.

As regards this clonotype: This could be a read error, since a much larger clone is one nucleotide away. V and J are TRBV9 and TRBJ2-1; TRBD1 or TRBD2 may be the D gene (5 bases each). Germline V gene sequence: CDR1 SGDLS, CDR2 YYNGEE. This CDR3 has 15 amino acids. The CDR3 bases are TGTGCCAGCAGCGCCTCCGGGACCCTGAGCAATGAGCAGTCCTTC. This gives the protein CASSASGTLSNEQSF.

CDR3 sequence: CASSLEVYNMNTEAFF. The CDR3 coding sequence is TGTGCCAGCAGTTTGGAGGTTTACAACATGAACACTGAAGCTTTCTTT. The rearrangement joins TRBV28 to TRBJ1-1, with no clear D. This CDR3 is 16 amino acids long. Trimming removed 3 bases at V and 0 bases at J, with 14 bases between. Germline values: CDR1 MDHEN, CDR2 SYDVKM.

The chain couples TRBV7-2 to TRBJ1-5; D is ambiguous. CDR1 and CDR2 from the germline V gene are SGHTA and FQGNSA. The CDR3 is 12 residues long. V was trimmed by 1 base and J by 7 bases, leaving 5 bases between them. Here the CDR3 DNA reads TGTGCCAGCAGCTTAGACGGCCAGCCCCAGCATTTT. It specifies CASSLDGQPQHF.

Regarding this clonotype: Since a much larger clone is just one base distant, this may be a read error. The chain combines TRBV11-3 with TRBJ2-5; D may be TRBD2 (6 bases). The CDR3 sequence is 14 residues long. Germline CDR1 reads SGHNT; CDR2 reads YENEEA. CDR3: CASSLDEGRETQHF. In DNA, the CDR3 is TGTGCCAGCAGCTTAGATGAGGGCCGGGAGACCCAGCACTTC.

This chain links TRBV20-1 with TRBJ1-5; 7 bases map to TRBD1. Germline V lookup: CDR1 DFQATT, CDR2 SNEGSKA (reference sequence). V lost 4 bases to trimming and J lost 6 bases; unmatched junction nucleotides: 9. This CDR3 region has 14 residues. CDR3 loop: CSATTGAKGQPQHF. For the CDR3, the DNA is TGCAGTGCTACCACAGGGGCGAAGGGTCAGCCCCAGCATTTT.

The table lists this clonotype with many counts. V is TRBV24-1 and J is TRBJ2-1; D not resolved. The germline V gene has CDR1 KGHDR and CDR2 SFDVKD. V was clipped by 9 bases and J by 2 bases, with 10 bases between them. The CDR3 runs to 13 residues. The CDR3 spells CATEPGPYNEQFF. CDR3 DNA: TGTGCCACCGAACCCGGACCCTACAATGAGCAGTTCTTC.

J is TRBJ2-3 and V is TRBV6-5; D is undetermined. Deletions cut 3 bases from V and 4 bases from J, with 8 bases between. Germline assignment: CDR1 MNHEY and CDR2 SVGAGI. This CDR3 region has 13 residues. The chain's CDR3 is CASSYDTSDTQYF. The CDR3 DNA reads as TGTGCCAGCAGTTATGACACATCAGATACGCAGTATTTT.

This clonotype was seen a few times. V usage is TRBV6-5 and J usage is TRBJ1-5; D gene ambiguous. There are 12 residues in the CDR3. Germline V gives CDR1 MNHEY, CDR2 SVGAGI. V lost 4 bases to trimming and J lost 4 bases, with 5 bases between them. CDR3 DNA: TGTGCCAGCAGTTCTCCGAATCAGCCCCAGCATTTT. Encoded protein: CASSSPNQPQHF.

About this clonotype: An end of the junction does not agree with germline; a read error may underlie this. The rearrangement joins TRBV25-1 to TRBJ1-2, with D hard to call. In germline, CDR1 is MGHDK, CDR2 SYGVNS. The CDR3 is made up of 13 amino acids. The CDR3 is CASSESGFYGFTF. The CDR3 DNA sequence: TGTGCCAGCAGTGAATCGGGATTCTATGGCTTCACCTTC.

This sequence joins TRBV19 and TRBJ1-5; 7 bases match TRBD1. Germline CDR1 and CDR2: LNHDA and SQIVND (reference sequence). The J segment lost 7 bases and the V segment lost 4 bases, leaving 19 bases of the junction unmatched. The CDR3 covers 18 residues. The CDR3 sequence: CASSKREMTGTRGQPQHF. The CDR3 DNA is TGTGCCAGTAGTAAAAGAGAGATGACAGGGACGAGGGGACAGCCCCAGCATTTT.

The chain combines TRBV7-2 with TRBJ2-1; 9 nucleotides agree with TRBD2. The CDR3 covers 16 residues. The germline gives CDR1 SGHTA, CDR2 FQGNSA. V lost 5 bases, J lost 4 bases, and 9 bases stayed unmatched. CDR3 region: CASSTPGLAQYNEQFF. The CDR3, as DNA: TGTGCCAGCAGCACCCCGGGACTAGCACAATACAATGAGCAGTTCTTC. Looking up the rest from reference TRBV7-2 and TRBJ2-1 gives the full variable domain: GAGVSQSPSNKVTEKGKDVELRCDPISGHTALYWYRQSLGQGLEFLIYFQGNSAPDKSGLPSDRFSAERTGGSVSTLTIQRTQQEDSAVYLCASSTPGLAQYNEQFFGPGTRLTVL.

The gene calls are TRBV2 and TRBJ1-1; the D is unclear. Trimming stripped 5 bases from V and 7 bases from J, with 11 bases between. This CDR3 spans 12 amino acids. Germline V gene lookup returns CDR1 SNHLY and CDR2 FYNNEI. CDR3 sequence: CASSRTEIEAFF. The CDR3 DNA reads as TGTGCCAGCAGTCGGACCGAGATTGAAGCTTTCTTT.

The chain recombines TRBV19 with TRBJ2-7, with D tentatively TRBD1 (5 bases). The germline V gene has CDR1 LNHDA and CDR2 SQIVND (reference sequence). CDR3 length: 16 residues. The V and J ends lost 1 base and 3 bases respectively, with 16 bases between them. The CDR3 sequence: CASSIGRHEGDYEQYF. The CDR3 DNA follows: TGTGCCAGTAGTATAGGGCGGCACGAAGGGGACTACGAGCAGTACTTC.